This TCR beta chain was documented in a study of blood T cell repertoires in COVID-19. Sequencing was performed with immunoSEQ multiplex PCR; in TCRdb, only in-frame clones are kept and a portion is missing. The profile shows about 190,000 clones, under 90% of them singletons. The CDR3 has 17 amino acids. The ends lost 2 bases at V and 0 bases at J; junction bases unmatched: 6. Germline V gives CDR1 KGHSH, CDR2 LQKENI. This chain uses TRBV18 with TRBJ1-4; 7 bases align to TRBD1. The receptor was isolated from a man under 40 with active or convalescent COVID-19. Input material: peripheral blood. The CDR3 is CASSPYTGDTTNEKLFF. CDR3 DNA: TGTGCCAGCTCACCATATACAGGGGATACAACTAATGAAAAACTGTTTTTT. The whole variable domain, remainder taken from reference TRBV18 and TRBJ1-4, is NAGVMQNPRHLVRRRGQEARLRCSPMKGHSHVYWYRQLPEEGLKFMVYLQKENIIDESGMPKERFSAEFPKEGPSILRIQQVVRGDSAAYFCASSPYTGDTTNEKLFFGSGTQLSVL.